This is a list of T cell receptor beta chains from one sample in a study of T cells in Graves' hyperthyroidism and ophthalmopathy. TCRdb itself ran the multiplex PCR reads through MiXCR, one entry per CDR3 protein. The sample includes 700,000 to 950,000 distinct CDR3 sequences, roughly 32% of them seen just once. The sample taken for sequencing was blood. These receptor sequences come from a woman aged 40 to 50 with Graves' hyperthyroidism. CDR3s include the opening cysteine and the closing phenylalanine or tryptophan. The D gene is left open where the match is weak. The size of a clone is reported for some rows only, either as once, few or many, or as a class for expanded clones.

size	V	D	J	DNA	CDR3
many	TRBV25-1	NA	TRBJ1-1	TGTGCCAGCAGCCCCGGGCGGGGAGGAGACACTGAAGCTTTCTTT	CASSPGRGGDTEAFF
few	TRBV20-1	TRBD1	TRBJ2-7	TGCAGTGTTATCGGACAGGGTTACGAGCAGTACTTC	CSVIGQGYEQYF
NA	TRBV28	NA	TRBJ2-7	TGTGCCAGCAGTTTAAACAACCGGGACCCCTACGAGCAGTACTTC	CASSLNNRDPYEQYF
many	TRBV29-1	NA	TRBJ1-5	TGCAGCGTTGAAGGGCAGGGAGAGCCCCAGCATTTT	CSVEGQGEPQHF
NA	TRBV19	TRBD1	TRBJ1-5	TGTGCCAGTAGTTTGACAGGGAATAGTCATCAGCCCCAGCATTTT	CASSLTGNSHQPQHF
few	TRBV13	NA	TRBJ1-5	TGTGCCAGCAGCTTAGAGGGCCCGGATCAGCCCCAGCATTTT	CASSLEGPDQPQHF
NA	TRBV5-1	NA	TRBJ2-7	TGCGCCAGCAGCTCTGAGGGGCGGAGGGGCTCCTACGAGCAGTACTTC	CASSSEGRRGSYEQYF
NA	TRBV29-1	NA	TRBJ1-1	TGCAGCAGTTACCCGGGGGCAGGTGAAGCTTTCTTT	CSSYPGAGEAFF
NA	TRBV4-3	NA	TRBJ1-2	TGCGCCAGCAGCCAACACACGGGGCGCTATGGCTACACCTTC	CASSQHTGRYGYTF
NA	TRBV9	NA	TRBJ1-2	TGTGCCAGCAGCCCCTCCCGGTGGATGGATGGCTACACCTTC	CASSPSRWMDGYTF
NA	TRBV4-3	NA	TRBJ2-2	TGCGCCAGCAGCCAAGATGACAGGAGCGGGATCGGGGAGCTGTTTTTT	CASSQDDRSGIGELFF
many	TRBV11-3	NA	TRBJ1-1	TGTGCCAGCAGGGGACAGAACACTGAAGCTTTCTTT	CASRGQNTEAFF
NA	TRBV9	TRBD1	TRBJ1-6	TGTGCCAGCAGCGCCGTAGACAGGGGGGCCTATAATTCACCCCTCCACTTT	CASSAVDRGAYNSPLHF
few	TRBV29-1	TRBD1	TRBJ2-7	TGCAGCGTCAAGGAGGTTCGGGACAGGGCCCACGAGCAGTACTTC	CSVKEVRDRAHEQYF
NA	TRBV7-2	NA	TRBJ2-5	TGTGCCAGCAGCGTCAACAGGGAGACCCAGTACTTC	CASSVNRETQYF
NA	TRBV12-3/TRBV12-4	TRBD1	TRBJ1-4	TGTGCCAGCTGGCGGGACAGGTCTAATGAAAAACTGTTTTTT	CASWRDRSNEKLFF
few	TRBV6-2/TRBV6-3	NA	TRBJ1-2	TGTGCCAGCACCCTCATCCGGGACAATCAACTACGGGGCTATGGCTACACCTTC	CASTLIRDNQLRGYGYTF
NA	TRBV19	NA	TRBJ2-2	TGTGCCAGTAGTACCCAGCAGGGAACCGGGGAGCTGGTTTTT	CASSTQQGTGELVF
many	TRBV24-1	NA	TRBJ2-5	TGTGCCACCAGCAAACGGGGGCAAGAGACCCAGTACTTC	CATSKRGQETQYF
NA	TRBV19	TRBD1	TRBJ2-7	TGTGCCAGTAGTATAGTTCTCCGGGACAGGGGGAGCTACGAGCAGTACTTC	CASSIVLRDRGSYEQYF
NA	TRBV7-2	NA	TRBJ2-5	TGTGCCAGCAGCTTAGCAAGGGCGCCCCAAGAGACCCAGTACTTC	CASSLARAPQETQYF
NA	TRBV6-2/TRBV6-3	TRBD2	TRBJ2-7	TGTGCCAGCAGTCCGGGGGGAGTAGTTAGGGTCTACGAGCAGTACTTC	CASSPGGVVRVYEQYF
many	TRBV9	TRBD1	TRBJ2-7	TGTGCCAGCAGCGTTCAAGGGACAGCCACCTACGAGCAGTACTTC	CASSVQGTATYEQYF
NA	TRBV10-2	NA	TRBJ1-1	TGCCCCATCAGTGGCAGGAACACTGAAGCTTTCTTT	CPISGRNTEAFF
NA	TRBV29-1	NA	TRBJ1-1	TGCAGTGTTGTGGGGATCATGCACACTGAAGCTTTCTTT	CSVVGIMHTEAFF
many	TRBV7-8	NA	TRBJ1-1	TGTGCCAGCAGCCACGGAAGGAGGGTCACTGAAGCTTTCTTT	CASSHGRRVTEAFF
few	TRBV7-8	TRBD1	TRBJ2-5	TGTGCCAGCAGTTTCGGACAGGGAGTAGAGACCCAGTACTTC	CASSFGQGVETQYF
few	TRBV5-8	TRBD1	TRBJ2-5	TGTGCCAGCAGCTTGGGGAACAGGGGACGAGGTGAAGAGACCCAGTACTTC	CASSLGNRGRGEETQYF
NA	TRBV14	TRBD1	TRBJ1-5	TGTGCCAGCAGCCAAGCATTAGGTACAGGGGATCGGGGAAATCAGCCCCAGCATTTT	CASSQALGTGDRGNQPQHF
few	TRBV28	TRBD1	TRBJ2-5	TGTGCCAGCAGTTGGAGGACAGGGGACGAGACCCAGTACTTC	CASSWRTGDETQYF
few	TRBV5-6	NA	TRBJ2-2	TGTGCCAGCAGCTTGGGGCCGGGACCGTACACCGGGGAGCTGTTTTTT	CASSLGPGPYTGELFF
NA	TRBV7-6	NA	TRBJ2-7	TGTGCCAGCAGCTTCACGGAGATATACTTC	CASSFTEIYF
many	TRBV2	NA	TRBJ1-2	TGTGCCAGCAATCTCGACAGTACTAACTATGGCTACACCTTC	CASNLDSTNYGYTF
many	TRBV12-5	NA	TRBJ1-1	TGTGCTAGTGGTTTGGCCTCGGGGTTTAGCACTGAAGCTTTCTTT	CASGLASGFSTEAFF
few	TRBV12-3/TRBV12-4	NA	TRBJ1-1	TGTGCCAGCAGTTTCATGATCACTAGGAACACTGAAGCTTTCTTT	CASSFMITRNTEAFF
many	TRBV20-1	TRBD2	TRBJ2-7	TGCAGTGCTACGATATGGACTAGCGAACTCTCCTACGAGCAGTACTTC	CSATIWTSELSYEQYF
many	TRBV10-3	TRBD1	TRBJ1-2	TGTGCCATCAGTGCTGGACAGGTAGCTAACTATGGCTACACCTTC	CAISAGQVANYGYTF
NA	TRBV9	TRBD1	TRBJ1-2	TGTGCCAGCAGCGCGGACAGGGCCCCGGTGAGGTATGGCTACACCTTC	CASSADRAPVRYGYTF
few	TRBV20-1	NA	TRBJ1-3	TGCAGTGCTAGGGAATTAGTGGCCTCTGGAAACACCATATATTTT	CSARELVASGNTIYF
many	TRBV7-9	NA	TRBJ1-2	TGTGCCAGCAGCTTAGGAGGTTACAGTTATGGCTACACCTTC	CASSLGGYSYGYTF
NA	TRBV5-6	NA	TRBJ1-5	TGTGCCAGCAGTTCTCTTGGAGGGCACAATCAGCCCCAGCATTTT	CASSSLGGHNQPQHF
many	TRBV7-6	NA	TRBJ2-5	TGTGCCAGCAGCCAGCAGACAGAGACCCAGTACTTC	CASSQQTETQYF
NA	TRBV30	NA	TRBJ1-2	TGTGCCTGGAGCCCGGGGACCTTGAGTGGCTACACCTTC	CAWSPGTLSGYTF
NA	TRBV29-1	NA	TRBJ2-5	TGCAGCGTTGAAGATGGGCAGCACCTACACAGAGAGACCCAGTACTTC	CSVEDGQHLHRETQYF
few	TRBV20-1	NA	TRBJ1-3	TGCAGTGCTAGAGTAACCGGGGGAGAAAACACCATATATTTT	CSARVTGGENTIYF
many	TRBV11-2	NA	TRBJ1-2	TGTGCCAGCAGCCCCCTCGGCGGCTATGGCTACACCTTC	CASSPLGGYGYTF
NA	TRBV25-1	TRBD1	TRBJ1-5	TGTGCCAGCAGTTCGGTGACAGGGGTACGCAATCAGCCCCAGCATTTT	CASSSVTGVRNQPQHF
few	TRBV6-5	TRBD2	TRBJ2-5	TGTGCCAGCAGTTACTATCTGCCTAGCGGGGGATCTGAAGAGACCCAGTACTTC	CASSYYLPSGGSEETQYF
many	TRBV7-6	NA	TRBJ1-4	TGTGCCAGCAGTTCCAGTCCTGCAACTAATGAAAAACTGTTTTTT	CASSSSPATNEKLFF
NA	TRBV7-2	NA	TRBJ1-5	TGTGCCAGCAGTAACGGCGGGGTGATGGAGACCCAGCATTTT	CASSNGGVMETQHF